A selection of T cell receptor beta chains follows, all from one sample in a study of PD-1 blockade in classical Hodgkin lymphoma. Sequencing was performed with immunoSEQ multiplex PCR; in TCRdb, only in-frame clones are kept and a portion is missing. The sample contains 15,000 to 20,000 clones, more than 70% of which appear only once. Sequencing was performed on peripheral blood mononuclear cells (PBMCs), taken before the fourth cycle of nivolumab. The receptors were sampled from a human donor with classical Hodgkin lymphoma. The CDR3 runs from the conserved cysteine through the conserved F or W. The order of the fields is V gene, J gene, D gene, clone size, CDR3 protein, CDR3 DNA. A D gene is named only where the DNA matches it firmly. Clone size is shown for a subset of rows, as once, few, many or a class of expanded clone.

TRBV5-6	TRBJ1-1	-	-	CASSGDWSTEAFF	TGTGCCAGCAGCGGGGACTGGTCCACTGAAGCTTTCTTT
TRBV9	TRBJ1-1	-	-	CASSPGTLGNTEAFF	TGTGCCAGCAGCCCAGGTACACTTGGGAACACTGAAGCTTTCTTT
TRBV10-1	TRBJ2-3	TRBD2	once	CASSGTSGGAIDTQYF	TGCGCCAGCAGCGGGACTAGCGGGGGGGCCATAGATACGCAGTATTTT
TRBV2	TRBJ2-1	TRBD2	-	CASSVGTSGRYNEQFF	TGTGCCAGCAGCGTGGGGACTAGCGGGAGGTACAATGAGCAGTTCTTC
TRBV4-1	TRBJ1-3	-	once	CASSQEERLFSRAGNTIYF	TGCGCCAGCAGCCAAGAAGAGAGGTTGTTTTCCAGGGCTGGAAACACCATATATTTT
TRBV4-2	TRBJ1-4	-	-	CASGPLVGGVGEKLFF	TGTGCCAGCGGTCCTCTAGTGGGGGGGGTGGGTGAAAAACTGTTTTTT
TRBV29-1	TRBJ2-3	-	-	CSVEWLAASTDTQYF	TGCAGCGTTGAGTGGCTAGCAGCTAGCACAGATACGCAGTATTTT
TRBV30	TRBJ2-7	TRBD2	-	CAWSPGLAGSYEQYF	TGTGCCTGGAGCCCGGGACTAGCGGGCTCCTACGAGCAGTACTTC
TRBV5-4	TRBJ2-3	TRBD2	-	CASSLNPGLATDTQYF	TGTGCCAGCAGCTTGAACCCGGGACTAGCAACAGATACGCAGTATTTT
TRBV7-9	TRBJ2-7	-	-	CASSSHRLRSYEQYF	TGTGCCAGCAGCTCGCACAGACTGCGCTCCTACGAGCAGTACTTC
TRBV7-9	TRBJ2-1	TRBD1	-	CASSKRTGSGNEQFF	TGTGCCAGCAGCAAAAGGACAGGGTCTGGCAATGAGCAGTTCTTC
TRBV7-9	TRBJ1-2	-	-	CASSPDGNYGYTF	TGTGCCAGCAGCCCGGACGGGAACTATGGCTACACCTTC
TRBV2	TRBJ1-1	TRBD1	-	CASVDRGPMNTEAFF	TGTGCCAGCGTCGACAGGGGGCCCATGAACACTGAAGCTTTCTTT
TRBV11-2	TRBJ1-5	-	-	CASSNLGGNQPQHF	TGTGCCAGCAGCAACCTGGGGGGAAATCAGCCCCAGCATTTT
TRBV11-2	TRBJ1-4	TRBD1	-	CASSLVTGTGVEKLFF	TGTGCCAGCAGCTTAGTAACCGGGACAGGGGTCGAAAAACTGTTTTTT
TRBV4-1	TRBJ1-6	TRBD1	-	CASSQGPGQLINSPLHF	TGCGCCAGCAGCCAAGGCCCGGGACAGCTCATTAATTCACCCCTCCACTTT